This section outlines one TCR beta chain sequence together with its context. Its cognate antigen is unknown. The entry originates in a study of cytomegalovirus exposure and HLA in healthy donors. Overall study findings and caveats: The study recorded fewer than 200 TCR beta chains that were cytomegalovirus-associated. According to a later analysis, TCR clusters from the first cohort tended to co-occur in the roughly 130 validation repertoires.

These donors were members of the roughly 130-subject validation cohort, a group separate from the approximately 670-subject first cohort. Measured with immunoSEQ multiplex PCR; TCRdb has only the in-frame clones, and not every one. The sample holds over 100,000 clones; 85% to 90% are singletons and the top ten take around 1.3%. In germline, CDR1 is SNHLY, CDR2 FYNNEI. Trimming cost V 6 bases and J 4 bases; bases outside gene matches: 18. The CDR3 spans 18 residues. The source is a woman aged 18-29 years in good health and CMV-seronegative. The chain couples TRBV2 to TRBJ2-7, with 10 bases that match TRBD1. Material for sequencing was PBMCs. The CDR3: CASSARIGGTGAPYEQYF. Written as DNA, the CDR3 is TGTGCCAGCAGCGCGCGAATAGGAGGGACAGGGGCCCCGTACGAGCAGTACTTC.